These 8 T cell receptor beta chains were all obtained from the same sample, sequenced in a study of Graves' ophthalmopathy and Graves' hyperthyroidism. RNA transcripts were the template, and TCR beta CDR3 regions were amplified from them. RT-PCR was first run with HTBI primers, then multiplex PCR in a second round. TCRdb called the multiplex PCR reads again in MiXCR, with one record for every CDR3 protein. The data hold hundreds of thousands of distinct CDR3 sequences, with roughly 40% observed a single time. The sequenced sample consisted of peripheral blood. The receptors shown here come from an adult man with Graves' ophthalmopathy.

The rearrangement uses TRBV20-1 and TRBJ2-5; no clear D gene. The CDR3 contains 13 residues. The ends were cut back, 2 bases at V and 7 bases at J, with 14 bases in the middle. Germline V CDR1 and CDR2: DFQATT, SNEGSKA (reference sequence). The CDR3 DNA follows: TGCAGTGCTAGATACCCAGTAAGAGCGACCCAGTACTTC. It yields the protein CSARYPVRATQYF.

The CDR3 region has the DNA TGCAGTGCTAGAAAACCCACCGGGACAGGGGGCGAAGAGCAGTACTTC. Residues: CSARKPTGTGGEEQYF. The chain uses TRBV20-1 and TRBJ2-7; 12 bases are shared with TRBD1. J was trimmed by 7 bases and V by 2 bases; bases with no gene match: 12. Per germline, CDR1 DFQATT and CDR2 SNEGSKA (reference sequence). The CDR3 totals 16 residues.

The chain joins TRBV6-6 to TRBJ1-5; D not certain. Germline CDR1 and CDR2: MNHNY and SVGAGI (reference sequence). Deletions cut 0 bases from V and 6 bases from J, with 12 bases between. CDR3 size: 15 residues. The CDR3 loop is CASSYSYSAGQPQHF. The DNA of the CDR3 is TGTGCCAGCAGTTACTCGTACTCGGCCGGTCAGCCCCAGCATTTT.

This clonotype has more than one count but fewer than ten. The chain uses TRBV7-9 and TRBJ2-7; D is possibly TRBD1 (6 bases). Trimming took 5 bases from V and 4 from J, leaving 18 bases between them. Germline CDR1 and CDR2: SEHNR and FQNEAQ (reference sequence). CDR3 size: 15 residues. CDR3 loop: CASSPGRGSWYEQYF. The DNA of the CDR3 is TGTGCCAGCAGCCCCGGCAGGGGTTCTTGGTACGAGCAGTACTTC.

A note on this clonotype: One junction end disagrees with the germline gene, perhaps due to a read error. The rearrangement uses TRBV20-1 and TRBJ1-6; D is unclear. The CDR3 extends over 16 amino acids. Per the germline V gene, CDR1 is DFQATT and CDR2 is SNEGSKA (reference sequence). The CDR3 DNA sequence: TGCAGTGCTCGAAGAGCATTGGCGTCGGGAGGTTCACCCTTCCACTTT. This translates into CSARRALASGGSPFHF.

This clonotype appeared a single time. V is TRBV29-1 and J is TRBJ2-6; a weak D match, TRBD2 (6 bases). From germline, CDR1 is SQVTM and CDR2 ANQGSEA. The ends were cut back, 0 bases at V and 2 bases at J, with 17 bases in the middle. The CDR3 runs to 18 residues. The CDR3 DNA reads TGCAGCGTTGAAGAGCGGGGCGCTGGGCGAGCTGGGGCCAACGTCCTGACTTTC. It yields the protein CSVEERGAGRAGANVLTF.

Concerning this clonotype itself: One base away lies a much larger clone, so this may be a sequencing read error. This chain links TRBV12-3 or TRBV12-4 with TRBJ1-4, with D possibly being TRBD1 (5 bases). The CDR3 spans 14 residues. V lost 5 bases and J lost 8, with 15 bases in between. CDR3 in amino acids: CASSLPLSGEKLFF. In DNA form, the CDR3 reads TGTGCCAGCAGTCTCCCCCTGTCAGGGGAAAAACTGTTTTTT.

DNA for the CDR3: TGTGCCAGCAGCATAGGGGCTAATCAGCCCCAGCATTTT. Translation: CASSIGANQPQHF. The rearrangement links TRBV7-2 to TRBJ1-5; possible D gene TRBD1, 5 bases. V lost 5 bases, J lost 4 bases, and 9 bases lay in between. CDR1 SGHTA and CDR2 FQGNSA come from the germline V gene. This CDR3 is 13 amino acids long.